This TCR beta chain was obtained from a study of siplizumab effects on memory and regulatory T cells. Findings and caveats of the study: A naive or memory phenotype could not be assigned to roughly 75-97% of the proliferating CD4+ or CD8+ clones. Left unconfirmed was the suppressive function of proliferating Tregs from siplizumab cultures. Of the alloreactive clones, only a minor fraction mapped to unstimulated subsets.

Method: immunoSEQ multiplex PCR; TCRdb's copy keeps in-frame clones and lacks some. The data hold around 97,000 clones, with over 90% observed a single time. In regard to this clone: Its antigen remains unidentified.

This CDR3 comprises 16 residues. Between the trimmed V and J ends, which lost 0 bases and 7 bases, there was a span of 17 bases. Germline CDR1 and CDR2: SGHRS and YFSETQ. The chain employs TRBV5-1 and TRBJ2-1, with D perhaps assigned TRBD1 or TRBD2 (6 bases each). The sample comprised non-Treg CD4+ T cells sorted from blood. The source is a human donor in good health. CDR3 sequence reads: CASSLGAGRGENEQFF. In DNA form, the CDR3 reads TGCGCCAGCAGCTTGGGCGCGGGAAGGGGGGAGAATGAGCAGTTCTTC.